The 29 T cell receptor beta chains presented below share a single source sample, sequenced in a study of OX40 agonist ivuxolimab in advanced cancers. Assay used: immunoSEQ multiplex PCR; TCRdb lists only in-frame clones, some missing. Among 60,000 to 85,000 clones, 84% were seen once, and the ten largest hold 5.5% to 7.5%. The material sequenced was CD4+ or CD8+ T cells sorted from blood, taken in a trial of the OX40 agonist ivuxolimab. These TCRs come from an adult with an advanced solid tumor such as melanoma, head and neck, liver or kidney cancer.

In DNA form, the CDR3 reads TGTGCCAGTAGTATGGTCGGGGGCCCGTATCGCGAGCAGTACTTC. Amino acid sequence: CASSMVGGPYREQYF. V and J are TRBV19 and TRBJ2-7; D could derive from TRBD1 or TRBD2 (6 bases each). Germline loops: CDR1 LNHDA, CDR2 SQIVND (reference sequence). The CDR3 totals 15 residues. V was clipped by 3 bases and J by 6 bases, with 18 bases between them. Using reference TRBV19 and TRBJ2-7 for the parts outside the CDR3, the full variable domain is DGGITQSPKYLFRKEGQNVTLSCEQNLNHDAMYWYRQDPGQGLRLIYYSQIVNDFQKGDIAEGYSVSREKKESFPLTVTSAQKNPTAFYLCASSMVGGPYREQYFGPGTRLTVT.

This rearrangement joins TRBV7-3 to TRBJ1-6, with D possibly matching TRBD1 (6 bases). The V and J ends lost 1 base and 8 bases respectively, with 9 bases between them. CDR3 length: 14 amino acids. Germline V lookup: CDR1 SGHTA, CDR2 FQGTGA. CDR3 residues: CASSLNREHSPLHF. In DNA form, the CDR3 reads TGTGCCAGCAGCTTAAACAGGGAGCATTCACCCCTCCACTTT.

Only one count was recorded for this clone. The chain carries TRBV15 and TRBJ2-1, with 11 nucleotides matching TRBD2. Losses at the gene ends were 3 bases for V and 5 bases for J; bases not matched to a gene: 9. This CDR3 has 17 residues. Per the germline V gene, CDR1 is LNHNV and CDR2 is YYDKDF (reference sequence). The CDR3 DNA is TGTGCCACCAGCAGTGATAATAGCGGGAGGGAAAACAATGAGCAGTTCTTC. This codes for CATSSDNSGRENNEQFF. Based on the CDR3 plus reference TRBV15 and TRBJ2-1, the full variable domain is DAMVIQNPRYQVTQFGKPVTLSCSQTLNHNVMYWYQQKSSQAPKLLFHYYDKDFNNEADTPDNFQSRRPNTSFCFLDIRSPGLGDTAMYLCATSSDNSGRENNEQFFGPGTRLTVL.

The genes are TRBV9 and TRBJ2-3; 10 bases agree with TRBD2. V dropped 4 bases and J dropped 1; count of bases not matched to a gene: 9. This CDR3 contains 17 residues. The V gene's germline CDR1 is SGDLS and CDR2 YYNGEE. The CDR3 region has the DNA TGTGCCAGCAGCCCAACCCTCCTAGCGGGAGGCACAGATACGCAGTATTTT. Protein sequence: CASSPTLLAGGTDTQYF.

V is TRBV19 and J is TRBJ2-5; TRBD1 might be the D (5 bases). The J call could be wrong; TRBJ2-7 is a better fit for the DNA end. The germline CDR1 and CDR2 sequences are LNHDA and SQIVND (reference sequence). The CDR3 totals 13 residues. The CDR3 is CASAFRATYEQYF. The CDR3 nucleotides read TGTGCCAGCGCATTCAGGGCCACCTACGAGCAGTACTTC.

V usage is TRBV18 and J usage is TRBJ2-5; no clear D. Germline V gene data show CDR1 as KGHSH and CDR2 as LQKENI. V lost 2 bases and J lost 1, with 8 bases in between. The CDR3 runs to 14 residues. The CDR3 is CASSPASLQETQYF. As DNA, the CDR3 is TGTGCCAGCTCACCAGCCAGCCTCCAAGAGACCCAGTACTTC.

This chain connects TRBV4-2 to TRBJ2-2; 9 nucleotides align to TRBD2. The V gene end was trimmed by 1 base and the J gene end by 4 bases; junction bases not matched to a gene: 4. The CDR3 consists of 16 residues. Germline-derived CDR1 and CDR2 are LGHNA and YNFKEQ. CDR3 protein: CASSQGRGGITGELFF. DNA for the CDR3: TGTGCCAGCAGCCAAGGGCGGGGGGGCATCACCGGGGAGCTGTTTTTT.

This clone was detected only a few times. This chain connects TRBV15 to TRBJ2-2; the D is unclear. Trimming shortened V by 1 base and J by 2 bases, and 8 bases separated the two germline ends. This CDR3 has 15 amino acids. Germline CDR1 LNHNV, CDR2 YYDKDF (reference sequence). CDR3 nucleotide sequence: TGTGCCACCAGCAGAGGACCCCCAAACACCGGGGAGCTGTTTTTT. This gives the protein CATSRGPPNTGELFF.

The V call is TRBV2, the J call TRBJ2-7; the D gene is possibly TRBD2 (6 bases). Germline CDR1 SNHLY, CDR2 FYNNEI. The CDR3 is made up of 17 amino acids. Trimming took off 3 bases at V and 13 bases at J, with 31 bases between the two ends. The CDR3: CASSDRGRGMGTALNYF. CDR3 nucleotides: TGTGCCAGCAGTGATAGGGGCCGCGGGATGGGAACCGCCCTTAACTACTTC.

The CDR3: CASSLSHNQPQHF. For the CDR3, the DNA is TGTGCCAGCAGCTTATCCCACAATCAGCCCCAGCATTTT. The rearrangement links TRBV7-2 to TRBJ1-5; no firm D call. The germline gives CDR1 SGHTA, CDR2 FQGNSA. Trimming stripped 2 bases from V and 3 bases from J, with 5 bases between. This CDR3 spans 13 amino acids.

The rearrangement uses TRBV7-9 and TRBJ2-1; 8 bases are a match to TRBD2. Losses at the gene ends were 6 bases for V and 4 bases for J; bases not matched to a gene: 8. The CDR3 contains 15 residues. Germline values: CDR1 SEHNR, CDR2 FQNEAQ (reference sequence). The CDR3 sequence: CASSILSGGYNEQFF. In nucleotides, the CDR3 is TGTGCCAGCAGTATCCTAAGCGGGGGTTACAATGAGCAGTTCTTC.

This chain joins TRBV5-1 and TRBJ1-6; a weak D match, TRBD1 (5 bases). The CDR3 is 15 amino acids. V was clipped by 1 base and J by 11 bases, with 16 bases between them. Germline V gives CDR1 SGHRS, CDR2 YFSETQ. The CDR3 region is CASSLWDPGEAPLHF. CDR3 nucleotide sequence: TGCGCCAGCAGCTTGTGGGACCCGGGGGAGGCACCCCTCCACTTT.

This rearrangement joins TRBV11-3 to TRBJ1-1; 8 nucleotides line up with TRBD1. Germline values: CDR1 SGHNT, CDR2 YENEEA. The CDR3 is made up of 16 amino acids. V shed 5 bases and J 2 bases; nucleotides not matched to a gene: 10. The DNA of the CDR3 is TGTGCCAGCAGCAAGCAGGGGGCGTCGGTTAACACTGAAGCTTTCTTT. Its protein is CASSKQGASVNTEAFF.

J is TRBJ2-2 and V is TRBV11-3, with a weak D call TRBD1 (6 bases). From germline, CDR1 is SGHNT and CDR2 YENEEA. This CDR3 contains 15 residues. Trimming pared 5 bases from V and 0 bases from J, leaving 10 bases between. This CDR3 reads CASSLRTANTGELFF. In DNA, the CDR3 is TGTGCCAGCAGCCTCAGGACAGCGAACACCGGGGAGCTGTTTTTT.

V is TRBV5-6 and J is TRBJ2-5; D could derive from TRBD1 or TRBD2 (5 bases each). Germline V gives CDR1 SGHDT, CDR2 YYEEEE. The CDR3 contains 13 residues. Trimming stripped 0 bases from V and 5 bases from J, with 8 bases between. Here the CDR3 reads CASSLGWGETQYF. The CDR3 DNA is TGTGCCAGCAGCTTGGGGTGGGGGGAGACCCAGTACTTC. The full variable domain, rest sourced from reference TRBV5-6 and TRBJ2-5, is DAGVTQSPTHLIKTRGQQVTLRCSPKSGHDTVSWYQQALGQGPQFIFQYYEEEERQRGNFPDRFSGHQFPNYSSELNVNALLLGDSALYLCASSLGWGETQYFGPGTRLLVL.

The V and J genes are TRBV7-2 and TRBJ2-1; the match to TRBD2 covers 10 bases. Per germline, CDR1 SGHTA and CDR2 FQGNSA. V shed 2 bases, J shed 7 bases, and the junction held 8 bases outside the gene matches. This CDR3 spans 16 amino acids. The CDR3 loop is CASSLRAGGPRNEQFF. CDR3 bases: TGTGCCAGCAGCTTAAGAGCGGGAGGGCCTAGGAATGAGCAGTTCTTC.

V is TRBV28 and J is TRBJ2-4, with 7 nucleotides matching TRBD2. CDR1 MDHEN and CDR2 SYDVKM come from the germline V gene. This CDR3 is built from 13 residues. The junction had 7 bases not matched to a gene; V was cut back by 6 bases and J by 8 bases. CDR3 protein: CASSSPRGDIQYF. CDR3 in DNA: TGTGCCAGCAGCTCGCCCCGGGGGGACATTCAGTACTTC.

This chain joins TRBV5-4 and TRBJ2-6; D possibly corresponds to TRBD2 (5 bases). The CDR3 length is 17 residues. V was trimmed by 0 bases and J by 0 bases, leaving 10 bases between them. Per germline, CDR1 SGHNT and CDR2 YYREEE (reference sequence). DNA of the CDR3: TGTGCCAGCAGCTTGGCGGGAAGACCCTCTGGGGCCAACGTCCTGACTTTC. It is translated as CASSLAGRPSGANVLTF.

The chain recombines TRBV5-1 with TRBJ2-7, with D possibly matching TRBD1 (5 bases). Germline V gene sequence: CDR1 SGHRS, CDR2 YFSETQ. This CDR3 region has 14 residues. V lost 3 bases, J lost 4 bases, and 14 bases lay in between. The CDR3 here is CASSSRWTSYEQYF. The CDR3 DNA reads as TGCGCCAGCAGCTCGCGATGGACATCTTACGAGCAGTACTTC.

The chain links TRBV5-1 to TRBJ1-4; D gene unclear. The ends were cut back, 4 bases at V and 10 bases at J, with 23 bases in the middle. In germline, CDR1 is SGHRS, CDR2 YFSETQ. The CDR3 contains 16 residues. CDR3 bases: TGCGCCAGCAGCGCCGCGTTGGGCCCAGGAAGTGGAAAACTGTTTTTT. Translated, it gives CASSAALGPGSGKLFF. The full variable domain, rest sourced from reference TRBV5-1 and TRBJ1-4, is KAGVTQTPRYLIKTRGQQVTLSCSPISGHRSVSWYQQTPGQGLQFLFEYFSETQRNKGNFPGRFSGRQFSNSRSEMNVSTLELGDSALYLCASSAALGPGSGKLFFGSGTQLSVL.

This clone was counted only a few times. The sample holds other DNA sequences that translate to the same CDR3. The chain combines TRBV5-1 with TRBJ2-2; D unclear. The germline V gene encodes CDR1 SGHRS and CDR2 YFSETQ. The V end was cut by 0 bases, the J end by 0 bases, with 3 bases between. CDR3 length: 14 residues. CDR3 protein: CASSLGANTGELFF. The CDR3 coding sequence is TGCGCCAGCAGCTTGGGAGCGAACACCGGGGAGCTGTTTTTT.

The rearrangement uses TRBV30 and TRBJ2-3; a possible D gene is TRBD1 (6 bases). Germline V gene sequence: CDR1 GTSNPN, CDR2 SVGIG (reference sequence). CDR3 length: 17 amino acids. V shed 7 bases and J shed 1 base, with 24 bases lying between them. The CDR3 protein is CASQQGYYTPGTDTQYF. Written as DNA, the CDR3 is TGTGCCTCCCAACAGGGCTACTACACTCCTGGCACAGATACGCAGTATTTT.

The chain uses TRBV5-1 and TRBJ1-1; unclear D gene. CDR1 SGHRS and CDR2 YFSETQ come from the germline V gene. Trimming stripped 0 bases from V and 0 bases from J, with 3 bases between. CDR3 length: 13 residues. The CDR3 loop is CASSLEMNTEAFF. In nucleotides, the CDR3 is TGCGCCAGCAGCTTGGAAATGAACACTGAAGCTTTCTTT.

V gene TRBV7-2 combines with J gene TRBJ1-2, with D perhaps matching TRBD1 (5 bases). CDR3 length equals 14 residues. Trimming shortened V by 3 bases and J by 7 bases, and 15 bases separated the two germline ends. CDR1 and CDR2 (germline): SGHTA, FQGNSA. The DNA for the CDR3 is TGTGCCAGCAGCTTGCGGGGAAAGGGGCCTGGCTACACCTTC. It translates to CASSLRGKGPGYTF. Based on the CDR3 plus reference TRBV7-2 and TRBJ1-2, the full variable domain is GAGVSQSPSNKVTEKGKDVELRCDPISGHTALYWYRQSLGQGLEFLIYFQGNSAPDKSGLPSDRFSAERTGGSVSTLTIQRTQQEDSAVYLCASSLRGKGPGYTFGSGTRLTVV.

The chain links TRBV19 to TRBJ2-1, with 11 bases lining up with TRBD2. Germline V lookup: CDR1 LNHDA, CDR2 SQIVND (reference sequence). CDR3 length: 15 residues. Germline trimming cut 5 bases from V and 9 bases from J; bases unmatched to any gene: 9. Here the CDR3 DNA reads TGTGCCAGTAGTGCCTTAGCGGGGGGGCTATCTGAGCAGTTCTTC. Protein product: CASSALAGGLSEQFF. The full variable domain, completed using reference TRBV19 and TRBJ2-1, is DGGITQSPKYLFRKEGQNVTLSCEQNLNHDAMYWYRQDPGQGLRLIYYSQIVNDFQKGDIAEGYSVSREKKESFPLTVTSAQKNPTAFYLCASSALAGGLSEQFFGPGTRLTVL.

V usage is TRBV5-4 and J usage is TRBJ1-4; the D is unclear. Trimming cost V 2 bases and J 0 bases, with 8 bases left between them. The V gene's germline CDR1 is SGHNT and CDR2 YYREEE (reference sequence). The CDR3 is 15 residues long. CDR3 sequence: CASSFAGTTNEKLFF. In nucleotides, the CDR3 is TGTGCCAGCAGCTTTGCCGGGACAACTAATGAAAAACTGTTTTTT.

V and J are TRBV28 and TRBJ1-5, with D hard to call. Trimming left V 2 bases short and J 2 bases short, with 10 bases between. The CDR3 covers 15 residues. Germline V lookup: CDR1 MDHEN, CDR2 SYDVKM. CDR3: CASSLRFRGNQPQHF. CDR3 sequence (DNA): TGTGCCAGCAGTTTAAGGTTCCGAGGCAATCAGCCCCAGCATTTT.

The rearrangement uses TRBV7-9 and TRBJ2-5; tentative D call: TRBD2 (5 bases). This CDR3 has 15 amino acids. Trimming removed 5 bases at V and 4 bases at J, with 17 bases between. Per germline, CDR1 SEHNR and CDR2 FQNEAQ (reference sequence). The CDR3 loop reads CASSLRLSRGETQYF. CDR3 bases: TGTGCCAGCAGCCTCCGACTATCCCGGGGAGAGACCCAGTACTTC.

The count of this clone is one. The V gene is TRBV4-2, the J gene TRBJ2-7; weak D call: TRBD2 (7 bases). Between the trimmed V and J ends, which lost 0 bases and 2 bases, there was a span of 11 bases. Looked up from germline, CDR1 is LGHNA and CDR2 is YNFKEQ. This CDR3 spans 15 amino acids. The CDR3 loop reads CASSQEDSGAYEQYF. The DNA for the CDR3 is TGTGCCAGCAGCCAAGAGGACAGCGGGGCCTACGAGCAGTACTTC.